This entry describes one T cell receptor (beta chain). Antigen specificity is unknown. Use of 60 Vbeta and 13 Jbeta primers characterized the PCR. The protocol was immunoSEQ multiplex PCR, while the TCRdb copy is restricted to in-frame clones and leaves out a portion. The sample includes almost 90,000 clones, 85% of them seen just once. Germline V gene data show CDR1 as SEHNR and CDR2 as FQNEAQ (reference sequence). There are 13 residues in the CDR3. V was pared by 2 bases and J by 4 bases, with 6 bases between. The data were taken from a study of cytomegalovirus exposure and HLA in healthy donors. Study details: Early on, a data release was issued that held 65 million to 100 million unique TCRs from HLA-typed donors.

Notes on the study in general: Three CMV-associated chains proved CMV antigen-specific in vitro.

The sequenced material came from PBMCs. V usage is TRBV7-9 and J usage is TRBJ1-5, with D maybe TRBD1 (5 bases). This clonotype was obtained from a man in his forties or fifties in good health and CMV-seropositive. The CDR3 DNA sequence: TGTGCCAGCAGCTTAACAGGTAATCAGCCCCAGCATTTT. Residues: CASSLTGNQPQHF.